A single sample is the source of the 25 T cell receptor beta chains below, sequenced in a study of tumor-infiltrating lymphocytes in primary liver carcinoma. Taking about 18-30 mg of unsorted bulk tissue, the authors co-extracted RNA and DNA. The input was 400 to 500 ng total RNA; TCR beta cDNA was made from it with a constant-region primer. Slightly modified ARM-PCR served as the procedure for the TCR beta libraries. These libraries came from three rounds of nested multiplex PCR. PCR rounds one and two used TRBV1-TRBV30 forward primers with a C-beta reverse primer for 10 cycles each. TCRdb independently ran MiXCR on the multiplex PCR reads; one entry per CDR3 protein. The sample yields approximately 22,000 distinct CDR3 sequences, roughly 70% seen once. Sequenced sample: liver tumor tissue from sampling region 1. Subset denoted: tumor region T1, superior pole. These receptors came from a man aged 35 to 55 with primary liver carcinoma and hepatitis B virus infection.

Remarks on this clonotype: The junction departs from germline at one end; a sequencing error may be responsible. J is TRBJ1-2 and V is TRBV7-9; unclear D gene. The CDR3 extends over 16 amino acids. The V gene's germline CDR1 is SEHNR and CDR2 FQNEAQ (reference sequence). CDR3 sequence: CASSPEGMLSQYGYTF. CDR3 nucleotides: TGTGCTAGCAGCCCCGAGGGCATGCTATCCCAGTATGGCTACACCTTC.

As for this clonotype: The CDR3 ends on some other residue instead of the conserved phenylalanine or tryptophan, so this is likely a read error. V usage is TRBV11-1 and J usage is TRBJ2-1; 10 bases are shared with TRBD2. The germline CDR1 and CDR2 sequences are SGHAT and FQDESV (reference sequence). V lost 5 bases, J lost 9 bases, and 10 bases stayed unmatched. The CDR3 spans 15 residues. Here the CDR3 DNA reads TGTGCCAGCAGCAAGGGACTAGCGAAACAGTGTGAGCAGTTCCTC. Its translation is CASSKGLAKQCEQFL.

This clonotype was recorded only once. The germline gene is not matched at one end of the junction; a read error may be the cause. The rearrangement links TRBV29-1 to TRBJ1-5; 9 positions match TRBD1. The CDR3 runs to 12 residues. The V gene's germline CDR1 is SQVTM and CDR2 ANQGSEA. In DNA form, the CDR3 reads TGCAACGTTGGACAGGGGAATCAGCCCCAGCATTTT. It yields the protein CNVGQGNQPQHF.

The V call is TRBV11-2, the J call TRBJ1-6; D gene ambiguous. Trimming cost V 11 bases and J 14 bases, with 31 bases left between them. Germline V gene lookup returns CDR1 SGHAT and CDR2 FQNNGV. This CDR3 contains 16 residues. The DNA of the CDR3 is TGTGCCGACTGCTTAGATCTTAGCAGCCAATTCAGAACCCTCCACTTT. It codes for CADCLDLSSQFRTLHF.

About this clonotype: A much larger clone lies one base from this, so it may be a read error. V usage is TRBV11-2 and J usage is TRBJ2-3; a possible D gene is TRBD2 (5 bases). The germline V gene has CDR1 SGHAT and CDR2 FQNNGV. The CDR3 is made up of 15 amino acids. V dropped 2 bases and J dropped 5 bases, with 14 bases sitting between them. CDR3 sequence reads: CASSLRVGVGDTQYF. In nucleotides, the CDR3 is TGTGCCAGCAGCTTAAGGGTGGGAGTAGGAGATACGCAGTATTTT.

Points on this clonotype: No conserved phenylalanine or tryptophan is present at the end of the CDR3, so a read error is the likely explanation. DNA for the CDR3: TGCGCCAGCAGCTCGAACACCGGTGATTCACCCCTCCACTAT. Translation gives CASSSNTGDSPLHY. The V call is TRBV7-8, the J call TRBJ1-6, with no clear D. Germline-derived CDR1 and CDR2 are SGHVS and FQNEAQ. CDR3 length: 14 amino acids.

As to this clonotype: It is likely a read error, because the conserved phenylalanine at the end of the CDR3 is missing. The chain has TRBV4-3 and TRBJ2-7, with a weak D call TRBD2 (5 bases). This CDR3 comprises 15 residues. CDR1 and CDR2 from the germline V gene are LGHNA and YSLEER. CDR3 protein: CASSQDWETPYGQYL. The CDR3 DNA reads as TGCGCCAGCAGCCAAGATTGGGAGACTCCCTACGGGCAGTACTTA.

With respect to this clonotype: The conserved closing phenylalanine or tryptophan is absent in this CDR3, likely reflecting a read error. This chain links TRBV11-2 with TRBJ2-3; tentatively, D is TRBD1 or TRBD2 (5 bases each). The CDR3 spans 16 residues. Germline lookup yields CDR1 SGHAT and CDR2 FQNNGV. The CDR3 DNA is TGTGCCAGCAGCTTAGGGGGGACCACGGGCACAGATACCCAGTATTAT. Its protein product is CASSLGGTTGTDTQYY.

For this clonotype: This likely comes from a read error, as the CDR3 has no conserved phenylalanine or tryptophan at its end. The chain joins TRBV29-1 to TRBJ1-5, with a tentative D call TRBD1 (5 bases). Looked up from germline, CDR1 is SQVTM and CDR2 is ANQGSEA. This CDR3 has 14 amino acids. CDR3 protein: CSVRAGGFDQPQHS. CDR3 nucleotide sequence: TGCAGTGTGAGAGCCGGGGGTTTCGACCAGCCCCAGCATTCT.

This clonotype has just a few counts. A junction end diverges from the germline sequence, so it may reflect a read error. The chain recombines TRBV29-1 with TRBJ1-1; D is undetermined. CDR1 and CDR2 (germline): SQVTM, ANQGSEA. The CDR3 has 12 amino acids. The CDR3 sequence: CSLDQGQSEAFF. The CDR3 region has the DNA TGCAGCCTTGATCAAGGGCAGTCTGAAGCTTTCTTT.

On this clonotype: Sequence at one end of the junction differs from germline and may be a read error. This chain links TRBV4-3 with TRBJ2-2; no firm D call. This CDR3 contains 16 residues. The germline V gene encodes CDR1 LGHNA and CDR2 YSLEER. In nucleotides, the CDR3 is TGTGCCAACAGCCAAAACCCAGAAGGAAACCACGGGGAGCTGTTTTTT. Residues: CANSQNPEGNHGELFF.

A remark on this clonotype: The junction and the germline gene differ at one end; a read error may be behind it. The chain joins TRBV6-1 to TRBJ2-2; TRBD2 aligns across 8 bases. In germline, CDR1 is MNHNS, CDR2 SASEGT. The CDR3 totals 15 residues. The CDR3 loop reads CATRDGLARTVELFF. The CDR3 region has the DNA TGTGCCACCAGAGACGGACTAGCTAGGACCGTGGAGCTGTTTTTT.

A word on this clonotype: A clone one base away is much larger, so this may be a read error. The CDR3 sequence is CASSYSHDYTF. The CDR3 coding sequence is TGTGCCAGCAGTTACTCGCATGACTACACCTTC. V usage is TRBV6-6 and J usage is TRBJ1-2; D gene unclear. Per germline, CDR1 MNHNY and CDR2 SVGAGI (reference sequence). V lost 0 bases, J lost 10 bases, and 6 bases lay in between. This CDR3 has 11 amino acids.

The chain joins TRBV5-4 to TRBJ2-5; possible D gene TRBD2, 7 bases. V lost 4 bases to trimming and J lost 3 bases, with 19 bases between them. This CDR3 contains 16 residues. Germline V gives CDR1 SGHNT, CDR2 YYREEE (reference sequence). CDR3 DNA: TGTGCCAGCAGCCTTGTTGGCGGGGGCCAAGAAGAGACCCAGTACTTC. Translating gives CASSLVGGGQEETQYF.

The chain uses TRBV28 and TRBJ2-7; 7 nucleotides line up with TRBD1. Germline loops: CDR1 MDHEN, CDR2 SYDVKM. V was clipped by 4 bases and J by 3 bases; unmatched bases: 9. The CDR3 spans 15 residues. The CDR3 spells CASSSMRQGHYEQYF. DNA for the CDR3: TGTGCCAGCAGTTCAATGAGACAGGGACACTACGAGCAGTACTTC.

This clonotype was detected ten times or more. The chain employs TRBV19 and TRBJ1-2, with 8 bases lining up with TRBD1. The CDR3 has 17 amino acids. With V trimmed by 7 bases and J by 1 base, 14 bases remained unmatched. The germline V gene encodes CDR1 LNHDA and CDR2 SQIVND (reference sequence). The CDR3 nucleotides are TGTGCCAGTACCCGAGTTGGGGGACAGGACCTTAACTATGGCTACACCTTC. Translated: CASTRVGGQDLNYGYTF.

As for this clonotype: An end of the junction does not agree with germline; a read error may underlie this. The gene calls are TRBV11-2 and TRBJ2-7, with TRBD1 matching 8 bases. Looked up from germline, CDR1 is SGHAT and CDR2 is FQNNGV. The CDR3 runs to 13 residues. CDR3 residues: CASSLYSGGKQYF. DNA of the CDR3: TGTGCCAGTAGCTTATATTCAGGGGGCAAGCAGTACTTC.

As to this clonotype: Its ends do not fully match the called genes, so a read error is possible. This chain uses TRBV4-1 with TRBJ2-1; D unclear. This CDR3 is 15 amino acids long. Germline V gene sequence: CDR1 MGHRA, CDR2 YSYEKL. CDR3 sequence reads: CASSPLGNNNSEQFF. The CDR3 nucleotides read TGCGCCAGCAGCCCGCTCGGTAACAATAACAGTGAGCAATTCTTC.

The V gene is TRBV6-5, the J gene TRBJ1-5; tentative D call: TRBD1 (5 bases). The CDR3 is made up of 14 amino acids. Germline V gene sequence: CDR1 MNHEY, CDR2 SVGAGI. Trimming left V 6 bases short and J 2 bases short, with 11 bases between. CDR3 amino acids: CASRAGRRNQPQHF. Written as DNA, the CDR3 is TGTGCCAGCAGGGCGGGGCGTCGCAATCAGCCCCAGCATTTT.

Turning to this clonotype: A read error may account for a junction end that differs from germline. The V call is TRBV6-6, the J call TRBJ2-7; 7 bases are a match to TRBD2. This CDR3 has 15 residues. Germline CDR1 is MNHNY and CDR2 is SVGAGI (reference sequence). CDR3 sequence (DNA): TGTGCAAGCAGTTCTAACCGGGAGGTCTCCTACGAGCAGTATTTC. It yields the protein CASSSNREVSYEQYF.

As for this clonotype: Sequence at one end of the junction differs from germline and may be a read error. This chain joins TRBV11-1 and TRBJ2-7; no clear D. The germline V gene encodes CDR1 SGHAT and CDR2 FQDESV (reference sequence). This CDR3 is built from 16 residues. The CDR3 spells CTNSSRGSFSLYERYF. The DNA of the CDR3 is TGTACCAACAGCTCAAGAGGCTCTTTCAGCCTCTACGAGCGGTACTTC.

The chain joins TRBV6-2 or TRBV6-3 to TRBJ1-5; maybe TRBD1 (5 bases). Germline V gene sequence: CDR1 MNHEY, CDR2 SVGEGT. This CDR3 is built from 15 residues. V lost 4 bases and J lost 0, with 10 bases in between. This chain's CDR3 is CASSLDRYSNQPQHF. In nucleotides, the CDR3 is TGTGCCAGCAGTTTAGACAGATATAGCAATCAGCCCCAGCATTTT.

As for this clonotype: In this CDR3 the conserved last residue, phenylalanine or tryptophan, is missing, so a read error is likely. This chain joins TRBV7-9 and TRBJ2-7; TRBD1 matches 7 bases. The CDR3 is 17 residues long. The germline V gene has CDR1 SEHNR and CDR2 FQNEAQ (reference sequence). The J segment lost 3 bases and the V segment lost 7 bases, leaving 18 bases of the junction unmatched. The CDR3, as DNA: TGTGCCAGCACCTCCCGAGGCCTCAGGACAGGCCTCTACGAGCAGTACTTA. Translation: CASTSRGLRTGLYEQYL.

As regards this clonotype: The junction departs from the called germline gene at one end, perhaps through a read error. The CDR3 spells CASSQGFGSTTSTDTQYF. The DNA for the CDR3 is TGCGCTAGCAGCCAAGGGTTCGGCAGTACTACTAGCACTGATACGCAGTATTTT. V is TRBV4-1 and J is TRBJ2-3; D is possibly TRBD2 (6 bases). CDR1 and CDR2 from the germline V gene are MGHRA and YSYEKL. The CDR3 is made up of 18 amino acids.

In this sample, this clonotype turned up a few times. The rearrangement links TRBV28 to TRBJ2-3; D not certain. This CDR3 is 11 amino acids long. V gave up 5 bases and J gave up 4 bases, with 4 bases separating them. Germline CDR1 MDHEN, CDR2 SYDVKM. The chain's CDR3 is CASSAADTQYF. The CDR3, as DNA: TGTGCCAGCAGTGCGGCAGATACGCAGTATTTT.